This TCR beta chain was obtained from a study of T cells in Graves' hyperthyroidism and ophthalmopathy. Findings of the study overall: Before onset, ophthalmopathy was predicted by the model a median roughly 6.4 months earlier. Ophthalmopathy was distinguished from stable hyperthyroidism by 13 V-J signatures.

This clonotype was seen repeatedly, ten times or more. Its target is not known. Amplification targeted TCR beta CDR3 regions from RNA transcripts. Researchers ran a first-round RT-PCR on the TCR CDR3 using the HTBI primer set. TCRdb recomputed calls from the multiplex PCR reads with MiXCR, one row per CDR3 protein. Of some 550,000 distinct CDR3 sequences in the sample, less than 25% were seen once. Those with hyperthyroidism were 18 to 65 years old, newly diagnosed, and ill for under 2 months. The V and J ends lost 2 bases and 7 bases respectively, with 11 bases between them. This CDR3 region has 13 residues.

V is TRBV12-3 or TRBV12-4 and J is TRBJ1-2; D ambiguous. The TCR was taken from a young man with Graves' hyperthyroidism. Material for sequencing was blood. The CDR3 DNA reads TGTGCCAGCAGTTTAATACCGGGGAGTGGCTACACCTTC. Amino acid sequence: CASSLIPGSGYTF.